This TCR beta chain was sequenced in a study of blood T cell repertoires in COVID-19. About the research overall: Collection of acute and convalescent COVID-19 samples took place in the United States, Italy and Spain. PBMCs, B-cell-depleted T cells, or T cells provided the cDNA or gDNA that made up the material.

As handled by the study authors: Reference gene primers were amplified, and this amplification served to estimate nucleated cell counts. The repertoire was sequenced with immunoSEQ multiplex PCR; TCRdb's copy has only in-frame clones and lacks some. For V, J and clone size, that table is used; D and trimming come from the DNA. The table shows 380,000 or so clones, with 88% occurring only once. The CDR3 length is 15 residues. V shed 4 bases and J 2 bases; nucleotides not matched to a gene: 4. Germline CDR1 SGHTA, CDR2 FQGNSA. The study recruited people aged about 18 to 90 years across approximately 25 US areas.

Input material: PBMCs or T cells enriched from blood (not recorded which). The sequence came from a woman in her thirties with acute COVID-19. This chain uses TRBV7-2 with TRBJ1-3, with 8 bases fitting TRBD1. The CDR3 nucleotides are TGTGCCAGCAGCTCGACAGGGGTCCCTGGAAACACCATATATTTT. Translated: CASSSTGVPGNTIYF.